This T cell receptor (beta chain) was obtained from a study of shared clonotypes between healthy human individuals. As for the study in general: Samples came from a couple of female and a few male donors aged 18 to 49. Plates per donor: three CD4 naive, three CD4 memory, two CD8 naive, one CD8 memory.

Germline values: CDR1 MNHNS, CDR2 SASEGT. V gave up 10 bases and J gave up 7 bases, with 13 bases separating them. The CDR3 runs to 11 residues. Genomic DNA of every subset was divided equally among multiple immunoSEQ plates. The table came from immunoSEQ multiplex PCR; TCRdb's copy has only in-frame clones and leaves some out. This sample has roughly 1,100,000 clones, with about 77% found just once. The chain joins TRBV6-1 to TRBJ1-1; TRBD1 is a possible D gene (5 bases). Sequencing was performed on memory CD4+ T cells sorted from blood. The subset: CD45RA-negative fraction. This receptor was taken from a man aged 18 to 30 in good health. CDR3 amino acids: CATREVNEAFF. For the CDR3, the DNA is TGTGCCACCAGGGAGGTGAATGAAGCTTTCTTT.